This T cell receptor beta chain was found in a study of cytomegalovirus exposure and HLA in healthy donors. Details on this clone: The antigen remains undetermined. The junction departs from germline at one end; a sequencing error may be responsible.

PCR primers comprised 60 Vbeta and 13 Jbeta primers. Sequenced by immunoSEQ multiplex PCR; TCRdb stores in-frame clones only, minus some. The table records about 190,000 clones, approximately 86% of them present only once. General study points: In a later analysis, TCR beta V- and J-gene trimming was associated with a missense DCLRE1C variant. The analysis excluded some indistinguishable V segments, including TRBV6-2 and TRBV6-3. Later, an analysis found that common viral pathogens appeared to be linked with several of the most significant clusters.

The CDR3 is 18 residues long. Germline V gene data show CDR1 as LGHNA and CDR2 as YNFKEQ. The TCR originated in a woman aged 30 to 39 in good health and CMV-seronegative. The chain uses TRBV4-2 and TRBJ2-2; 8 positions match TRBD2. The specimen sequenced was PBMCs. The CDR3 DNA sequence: TGTGCCAGCCGCCAAGATCCCGGGAGGGCCCCAAACACCGGGGAGCTGTTTTTT. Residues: CASRQDPGRAPNTGELFF.